What follows describes a single TCR beta chain. What it recognizes is unknown. The record originates from a study of regulatory T cells in long-lasting Graves disease. Study background: Graves' patients diagnosed newly had used antithyroid drugs under 3 months. Study-level findings and limits: Repertoires from persistent disease leaned toward TRBV28, TRBJ1-2 and TRBJ2-5.

According to the study, TCR beta libraries were built with iRepertoire HTBI primers and CDR3-region Arm-PCR. TCRdb re-derived calls from the multiplex PCR reads in MiXCR, one entry per CDR3 protein. The table lists 350,000 to 450,000 distinct CDR3 sequences, approximately 15% of them singletons, with under 9% in the top ten. Noted time point: newly diagnosed GD, antithyroid drugs for less than 3 months. The TCR library was made from RNA extracted from PBMCs. Germline V lookup: CDR1 MNHEY, CDR2 SVGAGI. V was clipped by 0 bases and J by 4 bases, with 13 bases between them. This CDR3 region has 16 residues. The sample also formed part of further work on T cells in Graves' hyperthyroidism and ophthalmopathy.

The receptor comes from a woman between 40 and 50 years old with Graves disease. The sequencing used peripheral blood mononuclear cells (PBMCs), collected at new diagnosis, from a patient treated with antithyroid drugs. V is TRBV6-5 and J is TRBJ2-1; D possibly corresponds to TRBD2 (5 bases). In DNA form, the CDR3 reads TGTGCCAGCAGTTACTCGACTATCCCCCCTTACAATGAGCAGTTCTTC. Amino acids: CASSYSTIPPYNEQFF.